In this sample, the clone carrying this T cell receptor (beta chain) turned up a few times. This sample is drawn from a study of blood T cell repertoires in COVID-19. Trimming removed 0 bases at V and 3 bases at J, with 8 bases between. The CDR3 extends over 15 amino acids. The germline V gene encodes CDR1 LGHNA and CDR2 YSLEER. Measured with immunoSEQ multiplex PCR; TCRdb has only the in-frame clones, and not every one. Among over 250,000 clones listed, around 90% were seen once. This rearrangement joins TRBV4-3 to TRBJ1-4; D remains unclear. The material sequenced was peripheral blood. The TCR comes from a woman aged 40-49 years who had recovered from COVID-19. The CDR3 DNA is TGCGCCAGCAGCCAAGATTGGAGCTCTAATGAAAAACTGTTTTTT. It encodes CASSQDWSSNEKLFF.